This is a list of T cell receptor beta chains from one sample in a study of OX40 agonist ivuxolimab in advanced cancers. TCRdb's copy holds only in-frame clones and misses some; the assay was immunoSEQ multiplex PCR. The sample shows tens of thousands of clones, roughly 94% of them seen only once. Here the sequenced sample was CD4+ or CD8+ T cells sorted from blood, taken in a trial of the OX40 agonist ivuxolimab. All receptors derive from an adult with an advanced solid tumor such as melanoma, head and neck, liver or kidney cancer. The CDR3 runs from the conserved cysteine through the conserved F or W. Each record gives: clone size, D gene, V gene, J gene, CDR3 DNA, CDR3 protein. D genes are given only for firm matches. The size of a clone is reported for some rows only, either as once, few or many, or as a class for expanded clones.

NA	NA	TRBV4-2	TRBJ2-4	TGTGCCAGCAGCCAAGGTGAAGGCAAAAACATTCAGTACTTC	CASSQGEGKNIQYF
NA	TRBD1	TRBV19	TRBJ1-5	TGTGCCAGTAGGGACAGGAACCTCGCGTGGGAGGGCAATCAGCCCCAGCATTTT	CASRDRNLAWEGNQPQHF
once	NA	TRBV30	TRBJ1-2	TGTGCCTGGAGTGTACTAGCGGGGTCTGATGGCTACACCTTC	CAWSVLAGSDGYTF
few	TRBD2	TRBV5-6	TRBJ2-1	TGTGCCAGCAGCTACGCGGGACTAGCGGGAGTAGGCGGCTACAATGAGCAGTTCTTC	CASSYAGLAGVGGYNEQFF
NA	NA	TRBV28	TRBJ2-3	TGTGCCAGCAGTTTAAGGTTCATTAGCACAGATACGCAGTATTTT	CASSLRFISTDTQYF
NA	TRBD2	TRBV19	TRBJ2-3	TGTGCCAGTAGTATCCACCTTGCGGGAGAGTGGGGTACGCAGTATTTT	CASSIHLAGEWGTQYF
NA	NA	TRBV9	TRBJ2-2	TGTGCCAGCAGCGTAGATGGGCCGAACACCGGGGAGCTGTTTTTT	CASSVDGPNTGELFF
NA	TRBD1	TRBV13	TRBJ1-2	TGTGCCAGCAGCCCCAGCGGGACAGGGGGCGAAGGCTACACCTTC	CASSPSGTGGEGYTF
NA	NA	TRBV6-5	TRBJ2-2	TGTGCCAGCAGTTACAAGTTCGGGGGCGGGGAGCTGTTTTTT	CASSYKFGGGELFF
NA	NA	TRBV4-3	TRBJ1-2	TGCGCCAGCAGCCAAGATAGGGAGGGGATTCCTTTTGGCTACACCTTC	CASSQDREGIPFGYTF
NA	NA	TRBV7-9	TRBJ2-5	TGTGCCAGCAGCTTAAGTGGGTGGACCCAAGAGACCCAGTACTTC	CASSLSGWTQETQYF
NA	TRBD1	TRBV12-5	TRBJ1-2	TGTGCTAGTGGTGCCGCCGGGACAGTGATTAACTATGGCTACACCTTC	CASGAAGTVINYGYTF
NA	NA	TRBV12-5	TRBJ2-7	TGTGCTAGTGGTTCGGGGACGGGAACCTACGAGCAGTACTTC	CASGSGTGTYEQYF
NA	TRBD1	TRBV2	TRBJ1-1	TGTGCCAGCAGTGCAGGGGGCGTGATGAACACTGAAGCTTTCTTT	CASSAGGVMNTEAFF
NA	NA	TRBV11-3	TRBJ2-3	TGTGCCAGCAGCTTAGGGCAGGGGCCAACTCCCACAGATACGCAGTATTTT	CASSLGQGPTPTDTQYF
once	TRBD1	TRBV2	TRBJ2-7	TGTGCCAGCAGTACCGGGACAGGGCGACACGAGCAGTACTTC	CASSTGTGRHEQYF
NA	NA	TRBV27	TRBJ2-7	TGTGCCAGCAGTCCCATCGTGGGGGGAGGCTACGAGCAGTACTTC	CASSPIVGGGYEQYF
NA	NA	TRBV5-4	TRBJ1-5	TGTGCCAGCAGTTGGGGGCCCGGCAATCAGCCCCAGCATTTT	CASSWGPGNQPQHF
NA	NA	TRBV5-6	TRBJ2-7	TGTGCCAGCAGCTTGGCGCCAGCCTACGAGCAGTACTTC	CASSLAPAYEQYF
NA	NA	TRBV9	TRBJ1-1	TGTGCCAGCAGCGAGGCGGGCACTGAAGCTTTCTTT	CASSEAGTEAFF
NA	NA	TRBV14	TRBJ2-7	TGTGCCAGCAGCCTCGGAACCTACGAGCAGTACTTC	CASSLGTYEQYF
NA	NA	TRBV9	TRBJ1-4	TGTGCCAGCAGCGTAGCTATTCGAGGCAGGGACAAAATTAATGAAAAACTGTTTTTT	CASSVAIRGRDKINEKLFF
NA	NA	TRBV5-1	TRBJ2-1	TGCGCCAGCAGCGGGCCCTACAATGAGCAGTTCTTC	CASSGPYNEQFF
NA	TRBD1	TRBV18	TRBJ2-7	TGTGCCAGCTCACCCGGGACAGCCTACGAGCAGTACTTC	CASSPGTAYEQYF
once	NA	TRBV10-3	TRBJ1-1	TGTGCCATCAGTGAGGGCAGGGTGAACACTGAAGCTTTCTTT	CAISEGRVNTEAFF
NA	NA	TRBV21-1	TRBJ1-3	TGTGCCAGCAGCAAAGCCGGTAGCTCTGGAAACACCATATATTTT	CASSKAGSSGNTIYF
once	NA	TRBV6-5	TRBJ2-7	TGTGCCAGCAGTTACCGGACAGCTTCGTTGGGTGGCGAGCAGTACTTC	CASSYRTASLGGEQYF
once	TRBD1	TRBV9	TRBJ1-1	TGTGCCAGCAGCGCGACAGGGCCCACTGAAGCTTTCTTT	CASSATGPTEAFF
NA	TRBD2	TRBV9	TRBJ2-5	TGTGCCAGCAGCGCCGCCGTTAGCGGGATGGCGGAGACCCAGTACTTC	CASSAAVSGMAETQYF
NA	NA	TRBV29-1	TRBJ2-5	NA	CSVDSGQGYGTQYF
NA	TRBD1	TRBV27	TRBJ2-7	TGTGCCAGCAGTCCAACGACAGGGGCCCACGAGCAGTACTTC	CASSPTTGAHEQYF
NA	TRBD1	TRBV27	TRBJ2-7	TGTGCCAGCAGCGACAGGGCCCTACCCTACGAGCAGTACTTC	CASSDRALPYEQYF
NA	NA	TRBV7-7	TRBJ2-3	TGTGCTAGCAGCGTATCAGGGGGGACGAACACAGATACGCAGTATTTT	CASSVSGGTNTDTQYF
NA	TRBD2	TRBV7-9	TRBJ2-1	TGTGCCAGCAGCCCTTCGGCTAGCGGGAGGGATGCCTACAATGAGCAGTTCTTC	CASSPSASGRDAYNEQFF
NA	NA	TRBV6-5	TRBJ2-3	TGTGCCAGCAGCCGTCTGGGGGGGCGTGCAGATACGCAGTATTTT	CASSRLGGRADTQYF
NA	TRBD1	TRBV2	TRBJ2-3	TGTGCCAGCAAGTCTGTCCCGGACAGGGCTAGCACAGATACGCAGTATTTT	CASKSVPDRASTDTQYF
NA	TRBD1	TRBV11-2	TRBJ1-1	TGTGCCAGCAGCCCAGGGGGCCCTGAAGCTTTCTTT	CASSPGGPEAFF
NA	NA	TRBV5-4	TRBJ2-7	TGTGCCAGCACTGGGGCAGGGCATGGCTACGAGCAGTACTTC	CASTGAGHGYEQYF
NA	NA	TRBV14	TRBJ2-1	TGTGCCAGCAGCCAAAAACCCACAGGGTTCTACAATGAGCAGTTCTTC	CASSQKPTGFYNEQFF
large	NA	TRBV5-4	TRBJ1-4	TGTGCCAGCAGCTTGATGCCCCCCGGGCTTCTGAATGTTAGGGGAAAACTGTTTTTT	CASSLMPPGLLNVRGKLFF
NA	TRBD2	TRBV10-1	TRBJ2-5	TGCGCCAGCAGTGAGACCGGGAGGGAGGAGACCCAGTACTTC	CASSETGREETQYF
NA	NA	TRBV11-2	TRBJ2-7	TGTGCCAGCAGCCCCCCGGAGACTAGCTCCTACGAGCAGTACTTC	CASSPPETSSYEQYF
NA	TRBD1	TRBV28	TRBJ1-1	TGTGCCAGCAGTCCATTCGACAGGGAGTTAGCTGAAGCTTTCTTT	CASSPFDRELAEAFF
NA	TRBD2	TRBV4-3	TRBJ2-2	TGCGCCAGCAGCCAAGATTGGCTAGCGGGAGGGCGCGACACCGGGGAGCTGTTTTTT	CASSQDWLAGGRDTGELFF
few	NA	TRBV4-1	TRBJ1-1	TGCGCCAGCAGCCCGACAGCAAGTTTGACTGAAGCTTTCTTT	CASSPTASLTEAFF
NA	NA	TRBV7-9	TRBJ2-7	TGTGCCAGCAGCTCCGGGACATTGGGCCCCTGGGAGCAGTACTTC	CASSSGTLGPWEQYF
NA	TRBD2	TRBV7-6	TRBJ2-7	TGTGCCAGCAGCCCGACTAGCGGGAGCTCCTACGAGCAGTACTTC	CASSPTSGSSYEQYF
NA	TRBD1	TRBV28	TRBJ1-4	TGTGCCAGCAGTCCCACGGGACAGGGACCTAATGAAAAACTGTTTTTT	CASSPTGQGPNEKLFF
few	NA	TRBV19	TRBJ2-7	TGTGCCAGTAGTATAGTGAGGGCTGGCTCCTACGAGCAGTACTTC	CASSIVRAGSYEQYF
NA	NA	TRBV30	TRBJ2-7	TGTGCCTGGAGTGGAGATGGGTCGTACGAGCAGTACTTC	CAWSGDGSYEQYF
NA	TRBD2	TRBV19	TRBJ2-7	TGTGCCAGTAGTTTAGGGACTACAGGAGCCTACGAGCAGTACTTC	CASSLGTTGAYEQYF
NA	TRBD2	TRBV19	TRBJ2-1	TGTGCCAGTAGAGTGTGGTGGGGAGGGGAGTACAATGAGCAGTTCTTC	CASRVWWGGEYNEQFF